The source of this T cell receptor (beta chain) is a study of cytotoxic CD8 clonotypes in ibrutinib-treated CLL. Study overall: Partial response was seen in about 25 patients and complete response in 2; after median around 5.5 years, about 14 stayed remitted, about 12 progressed. Following treatment for a median roughly twelve months, range 6 to 36, response samples were then taken.

Some clones are missing from TCRdb's copy, which holds only in-frame ones; the method was immunoSEQ multiplex PCR. In the table there are about 130,000 clones, 80% to 90% of which are singletons. This CDR3 region has 14 residues. Germline lookup yields CDR1 MNHEY and CDR2 SMNVEV (reference sequence). Trimming cost V 5 bases and J 6 bases; bases outside gene matches: 7. The rearrangement joins TRBV27 to TRBJ2-7; the match to TRBD2 covers 10 bases. The sample consisted of PBMCs, taken after 24 months of ibrutinib treatment. The clonotype was recovered from a human donor with chronic lymphocytic leukemia. The CDR3 protein is CASSRTSGAGEQYF. The DNA of the CDR3 is TGTGCCAGCAGTAGAACTAGCGGGGCGGGCGAGCAGTACTTC.